This entry concerns a single T cell receptor beta chain. Germline CDR1 is SGHVS and CDR2 is FQNEAQ. There are 15 residues in the CDR3. V was trimmed by 5 bases and J by 4 bases, leaving 17 bases between them. This sample is part of a study of blood T cell repertoires in COVID-19. For the study at large: Spain, Italy and the United States supplied samples that represented acute and convalescent COVID-19. PBMCs, B-cell-depleted T cells, or T cells were the source of the cDNA or gDNA that made up the material.

As processed by the authors: Reference gene primer amplification yielded estimated nucleated cell counts. The assay was immunoSEQ multiplex PCR, and TCRdb's table has in-frame clones only and misses some. That table is the source of V, J and clone size, and D and trimming were worked out from the DNA. The sample holds roughly 290,000 clones, about 89% seen once. The rearrangement joins TRBV7-8 to TRBJ2-5, with D perhaps TRBD1 (7 bases). This clonotype was obtained from a man between 25 and 39 years old with acute or convalescent COVID-19. Sequencing was performed on peripheral blood. CDR3 in amino acids: CASSAQGGRGETQYF. CDR3 DNA: TGTGCCAGCAGCGCGCAGGGGGGCAGGGGAGAGACCCAGTACTTC.